This TCR beta chain is from a study of T cell responses to AZD1222 COVID-19 vaccine. Regarding the study as a whole: The peak T cell response came first, and repertoires were sampled only after it. Donors were largely white British and mainly female; clonal diversity was possibly underestimated.

About this clone: As yet, its antigen is unknown.

The CDR3 sequence is 13 residues long. Unmatched junction bases numbered 6, after V lost 5 bases and J lost 7 bases. In germline, CDR1 is ENHRY, CDR2 SYGVKD. Measured with immunoSEQ multiplex PCR; TCRdb has only the in-frame clones, and not every one. The sample gives about 200,000 clones, about 92% of which show up once; approximately 1.4% is in the top ten. The clonotype was recovered from an adult in good health. Sample: peripheral blood, taken on day 0 of AZD1222 vaccination. This sequence joins TRBV10-3 and TRBJ1-2, with 8 nucleotides matching TRBD1. This CDR3 is CAISRQGIFGYTF. CDR3 DNA sequence: TGTGCCATCAGTAGACAGGGGATTTTTGGCTACACCTTC.